This T cell receptor beta chain was observed in a study of a mutant IDH1 vaccine in newly diagnosed glioma. Regarding time point: week 35, safety follow-up. Doses consisted of 300 ug of mutant IDH1 20-mer peptide each, paired with topical imiquimod. Patients underwent eight vaccinations, which took place in weeks 1, 3, 5, 7, 11, 15, 19 and 23. Only in-frame clones appear in the TCRdb table, and some are missing; sequencing was by immunoSEQ multiplex PCR. The top ten hold roughly 9.3% of the sample, which has over 25,000 clones, 65% to 85% seen once. Turning to this clone: What it binds is not known.

CDR3 length equals 14 residues. The germline V and J ends were trimmed by 0 bases and 6 bases, with 11 bases remaining between them. Germline CDR1 is PRHDT and CDR2 is FYEKMQ (reference sequence). Sequenced here: PBMCs, sampled from a glioma patient whose treatment included an IDH1 peptide vaccine. The chain is built from TRBV13 and TRBJ1-2; D is undetermined. This sequence was found in a woman in her twenties or thirties with glioma. Some clones in this sample may be carry-over from other donors' samples. CDR3 in DNA: TGTGCCAGCAGCTTAGGGCACGGGCAACATGGCTACACCTTC. This codes for CASSLGHGQHGYTF.